One sample yielded the 23 T cell receptor beta chains listed below, sequenced in a study of response to subunit inactivated influenza vaccine. TCRdb processed the RT-PCR reads anew with MiXCR; each CDR3 protein has one entry. Of around 540,000 distinct CDR3 sequences in the sample, 12% were seen once. The sample here was PBMCs from blood, taken on the day of vaccination. These receptors were obtained from a man aged 50-59 years who received an inactivated influenza vaccine.

This clonotype was counted a few times. The chain combines TRBV12-3 or TRBV12-4 with TRBJ2-2; 14 nucleotides line up with TRBD2. V lost 6 bases, J lost 1 base, and 4 bases stayed unmatched. This CDR3 comprises 17 residues. CDR3 DNA: TGTGCCAGCAGGGGACTAGCGGGAGTGGGGAACACCGGGGAGCTGTTTTTT. The encoded protein is CASRGLAGVGNTGELFF.

This clonotype was recorded a few times. This chain connects TRBV29-1 to TRBJ2-7; D assignment may be TRBD1 or TRBD2 (5 bases each). Germline V CDR1 and CDR2: SQVTM, ANQGSEA. The V gene lost 4 bases and the J gene lost 0 bases, with 19 bases spanning the gap. The CDR3 runs to 16 residues. CDR3 protein: CSVAIPLGRISYEQYF. CDR3 sequence (DNA): TGCAGCGTTGCTATACCCCTGGGACGAATCTCCTACGAGCAGTACTTC.

The chain employs TRBV9 and TRBJ2-5; 8 nucleotides agree with TRBD2. V lost 2 bases and J lost 5; bases outside the gene matches: 14. The CDR3 runs to 17 residues. Germline values: CDR1 SGDLS, CDR2 YYNGEE. The CDR3 DNA is TGTGCCAGCAGCGTGGCCACCGGGACTAGTACGGTGGAGACCCAGTACTTC. Its protein is CASSVATGTSTVETQYF.

The table lists this clonotype with a few counts. Germline and junction disagree at one end, which may indicate a read error. The rearrangement uses TRBV13 and TRBJ2-1; D is possibly TRBD2 (5 bases). Germline V gene lookup returns CDR1 PRHDT and CDR2 FYEKMQ (reference sequence). CDR3 length: 17 amino acids. This chain's CDR3 is CASSLGGWGSSYNEQFF. The CDR3 bases are TGTGCCAGCAGCCTAGGAGGATGGGGAAGCTCCTACAATGAGCAGTTCTTC.

The rearrangement joins TRBV3-1 to TRBJ1-4; the D gene is possibly TRBD1 (6 bases). V was clipped by 0 bases and J by 7 bases, with 12 bases between them. This CDR3 region has 15 residues. CDR1 LGHDT and CDR2 YNNKEL come from the germline V gene (reference sequence). This CDR3 is CASSQEGARGEKLFF. The CDR3 DNA is TGTGCCAGCAGCCAAGAGGGGGCGCGGGGTGAAAAACTGTTTTTT.

This clonotype has just a few counts. V is TRBV12-3 or TRBV12-4 and J is TRBJ2-5; the D gene is possibly TRBD2 (5 bases). Trimming took 3 bases from V and 4 from J, leaving 15 bases between them. The CDR3 is 15 residues long. The DNA for the CDR3 is TGTGCCAGCAGTTTTAGCACGGGGATAGGAGAGACCCAGTACTTC. This encodes CASSFSTGIGETQYF.

This chain uses TRBV28 with TRBJ2-4; D gene unclear. The CDR3 consists of 15 residues. From germline, CDR1 is MDHEN and CDR2 SYDVKM. Between the trimmed V and J ends, which lost 4 bases and 3 bases, there was a span of 13 bases. The CDR3 sequence: CASSSPQLNKNIQYF. The CDR3 DNA follows: TGTGCCAGCAGTTCGCCCCAGCTAAACAAAAACATTCAGTACTTC.

The J gene is TRBJ2-1, the V gene TRBV7-2; 9 bases map to TRBD1. Germline CDR1 SGHTA, CDR2 FQGNSA. The CDR3 has 14 residues. V shed 6 bases and J 4 bases; nucleotides not matched to a gene: 4. CDR3 residues: CASSTGGFYNEQFF. The CDR3 DNA sequence: TGTGCCAGCAGTACAGGGGGCTTTTACAATGAGCAGTTCTTC.

This clonotype was seen at least ten times. The chain has TRBV4-3 and TRBJ1-2; 8 nucleotides align to TRBD1. Germline V lookup: CDR1 LGHNA, CDR2 YSLEER. V was pared by 1 base and J by 4 bases, with 5 bases of the junction left unmatched. The CDR3 extends over 15 amino acids. The CDR3 loop reads CASSQVQGAGYGYTF. The CDR3 DNA sequence: TGCGCCAGCAGCCAAGTCCAGGGGGCGGGCTATGGCTACACCTTC.

The chain is built from TRBV10-3 and TRBJ2-7; D is unresolved. The germline CDR1 and CDR2 sequences are ENHRY and SYGVKD. The CDR3 loop spans 13 amino acids. V was clipped by 0 bases and J by 3 bases, with 6 bases between them. The chain's CDR3 is CAISESPNYEQYF. The CDR3 DNA sequence: TGTGCCATCAGTGAGTCCCCCAACTACGAGCAGTACTTC.

The chain uses TRBV20-1 and TRBJ1-1; TRBD1 aligns across 8 bases. Germline values: CDR1 DFQATT, CDR2 SNEGSKA (reference sequence). With 6 bases clipped from V and 0 bases from J, the junction kept 12 bases outside the gene matches. The CDR3 is 16 residues long. The CDR3 sequence: CSASRGHRLMNTEAFF. CDR3 in DNA: TGCAGTGCGAGCAGGGGGCATCGTTTAATGAACACTGAAGCTTTCTTT.

The chain carries TRBV7-2 and TRBJ1-1; a possible D gene is TRBD1 (5 bases). CDR1 SGHTA and CDR2 FQGNSA come from the germline V gene. V dropped 0 bases and J dropped 0 bases, with 11 bases sitting between them. This CDR3 is 16 amino acids long. The CDR3 sequence: CASSLAQGVMNTEAFF. For the CDR3, the DNA is TGTGCCAGCAGCTTAGCGCAGGGAGTGATGAACACTGAAGCTTTCTTT.

In this sample, this clonotype turned up a few times. This chain joins TRBV20-1 and TRBJ2-2; D is uncertain. V was trimmed by 0 bases and J by 8 bases, leaving 16 bases between them. The CDR3 spans 15 residues. Germline CDR1 is DFQATT and CDR2 is SNEGSKA (reference sequence). The CDR3 nucleotides are TGCAGTGCTAGAGAGCCCCATCGGCCCCTGGGGGAGCTGTTTTTT. Translated, it gives CSAREPHRPLGELFF.

This rearrangement joins TRBV4-3 to TRBJ1-1; D is possibly TRBD1 (5 bases). This CDR3 region has 14 residues. V lost 0 bases to trimming and J lost 6 bases, with 11 bases between them. The V gene's germline CDR1 is LGHNA and CDR2 YSLEER. CDR3 region: CASSQDSRGSEAFF. The CDR3 nucleotides read TGCGCCAGCAGCCAAGATTCGCGGGGGTCTGAAGCTTTCTTT.

Turning to this clonotype: A much larger clone lies one base from this, so it may be a read error. The chain carries TRBV5-1 and TRBJ2-2; D is ambiguous. This CDR3 is built from 14 residues. Trimming removed 0 bases at V and 6 bases at J, with 9 bases between. From germline, CDR1 is SGHRS and CDR2 YFSETQ. The DNA of the CDR3 is TGCGCCAGCAGCTTGGGCGGCTCAGCCGGGGAGCTGTTTTTT. This gives the protein CASSLGGSAGELFF.

This clonotype was counted only a few times. The chain uses TRBV4-2 and TRBJ1-1, with 8 nucleotides matching TRBD1. Germline V lookup: CDR1 LGHNA, CDR2 YNFKEQ. Trimming cost V 2 bases and J 0 bases; bases outside gene matches: 5. The CDR3 totals 16 residues. The DNA for the CDR3 is TGTGCCAGCAGCCAAAGACAGGGGAACTTGAACACTGAAGCTTTCTTT. Translated, it gives CASSQRQGNLNTEAFF.

This clonotype was seen at least ten times. The rearrangement uses TRBV12-3 or TRBV12-4 and TRBJ2-2; the D is unclear. V was trimmed by 6 bases and J by 4 bases, leaving 12 bases between them. This CDR3 contains 14 residues. The CDR3 DNA reads as TGTGCCAGCAGCAAAGAAGGAAGCACCGGGGAGCTGTTTTTT. It yields the protein CASSKEGSTGELFF.

The rearrangement links TRBV6-2 or TRBV6-3 to TRBJ2-7; TRBD1 might be the D (5 bases). Trimming pared 7 bases from V and 5 bases from J, leaving 18 bases between. This CDR3 contains 14 residues. Germline loops: CDR1 MNHEY, CDR2 SVGEGT. The CDR3 bases are TGTGCCAGCATGTCACACAGGTCAAGCCACGAGCAGTACTTC. Amino acid sequence: CASMSHRSSHEQYF.

The CDR3, as DNA: TGTGCCACCAGCAGAGGTAGGGCAGTCGGCACTGAAGCTTTCTTT. Protein: CATSRGRAVGTEAFF. The chain is built from TRBV15 and TRBJ1-1; D gene uncertain. Germline loops: CDR1 LNHNV, CDR2 YYDKDF (reference sequence). This CDR3 contains 15 residues. Trimming took off 1 base at V and 4 bases at J, with 13 bases between the two ends.

The chain uses TRBV10-3 and TRBJ2-1; perhaps D is TRBD1 or TRBD2 (5 bases each). The CDR3 runs to 12 residues. Trimming shortened V by 2 bases and J by 9 bases, and 8 bases separated the two germline ends. Germline CDR1 reads ENHRY; CDR2 reads SYGVKD. Written as DNA, the CDR3 is TGTGCCATCAGTGAGCCGGGACGTGAGCAGTTCTTC. Protein product: CAISEPGREQFF.

The CDR3 DNA reads as TGTGCCAGCAGCTTAGAGGGATATACCGGGGAGCTGTTTTTT. Translated: CASSLEGYTGELFF. This chain joins TRBV7-2 and TRBJ2-2; D is uncertain. V gave up 1 base and J gave up 5 bases, with 8 bases separating them. This CDR3 comprises 14 residues. Germline V lookup: CDR1 SGHTA, CDR2 FQGNSA.

This clonotype has at least ten counts. This chain joins TRBV27 and TRBJ2-7; D gene ambiguous. The germline V gene has CDR1 MNHEY and CDR2 SMNVEV (reference sequence). The CDR3 consists of 15 residues. Trimming took 1 base from V and 2 from J, leaving 12 bases between them. CDR3 in amino acids: CASSLLGNTAYEQYF. The DNA of the CDR3 is TGTGCCAGCAGTTTATTAGGGAATACGGCCTACGAGCAGTACTTC.

This clonotype has ten or more counts. The V call is TRBV20-1, the J call TRBJ1-2, with 7 bases identical to TRBD1. The CDR3 contains 12 residues. The germline CDR1 and CDR2 sequences are DFQATT and SNEGSKA (reference sequence). After removal of 5 bases from V and 6 bases from J, the junction contained 6 bases not matched to a gene. CDR3 in DNA: TGCAGTGCTCGGGACAGAGGACATGGCTACACCTTC. Its translation: CSARDRGHGYTF.